This T cell receptor beta chain emerged from a study of blood T cell repertoires in COVID-19. The V gene's germline CDR1 is SGHDT and CDR2 YYEEEE. CDR3 length: 14 amino acids. V lost 5 bases and J lost 1, with 10 bases in between. The data were produced by immunoSEQ multiplex PCR, yet TCRdb's version contains in-frame clones alone and is incomplete. The sample records approximately 150,000 clones, 80% to 85% being singletons. This TCR was sampled from a man between 65 and 85 years old who had been exposed to COVID-19. What was sequenced was PBMCs or T cells enriched from blood (not recorded which). V gene TRBV5-6 combines with J gene TRBJ1-3; D call uncertain. CDR3 residues: CASRMSGSGNTIYF. The CDR3 DNA is TGTGCCAGCAGGATGTCAGGATCTGGAAACACCATATATTTT.